This T cell receptor beta chain was found in a study of OX40 agonist ivuxolimab in advanced cancers. Generated by immunoSEQ multiplex PCR, the TCRdb table keeps only in-frame clones and is missing some. Found here are 76,000 or so clones, 65% to 90% of them singletons; the top ten hold approximately 0.57%. Trimming pared 0 bases from V and 3 bases from J, leaving 18 bases between. This CDR3 contains 17 residues. The chain uses TRBV5-3 and TRBJ1-1; weak D call: TRBD1 (5 bases). TRBV5-3 is reported as an ORF; its role is uncertain. The receptor comes from an adult with an advanced solid tumor such as melanoma, head and neck, liver or kidney cancer. Sequenced here: CD4+ or CD8+ T cells sorted from blood, sampled in a trial of the OX40 agonist ivuxolimab. The CDR3 region is CARSLAQGSPEDTEAFF. CDR3 nucleotide sequence: TGTGCCAGAAGCTTGGCCCAGGGTTCGCCAGAGGACACTGAAGCTTTCTTT.